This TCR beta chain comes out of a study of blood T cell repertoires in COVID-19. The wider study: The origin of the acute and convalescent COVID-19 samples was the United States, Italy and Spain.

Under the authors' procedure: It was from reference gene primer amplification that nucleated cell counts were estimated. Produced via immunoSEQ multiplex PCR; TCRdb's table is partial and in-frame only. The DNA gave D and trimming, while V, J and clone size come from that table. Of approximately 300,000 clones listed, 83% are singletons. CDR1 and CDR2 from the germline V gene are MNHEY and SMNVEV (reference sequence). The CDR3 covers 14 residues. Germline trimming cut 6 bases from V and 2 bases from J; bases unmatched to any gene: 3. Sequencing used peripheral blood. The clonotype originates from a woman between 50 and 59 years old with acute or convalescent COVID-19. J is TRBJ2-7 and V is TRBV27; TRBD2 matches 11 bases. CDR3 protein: CASSGSGRAYEQYF. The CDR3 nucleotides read TGTGCCAGCAGCGGTAGCGGGAGGGCCTACGAGCAGTACTTC.